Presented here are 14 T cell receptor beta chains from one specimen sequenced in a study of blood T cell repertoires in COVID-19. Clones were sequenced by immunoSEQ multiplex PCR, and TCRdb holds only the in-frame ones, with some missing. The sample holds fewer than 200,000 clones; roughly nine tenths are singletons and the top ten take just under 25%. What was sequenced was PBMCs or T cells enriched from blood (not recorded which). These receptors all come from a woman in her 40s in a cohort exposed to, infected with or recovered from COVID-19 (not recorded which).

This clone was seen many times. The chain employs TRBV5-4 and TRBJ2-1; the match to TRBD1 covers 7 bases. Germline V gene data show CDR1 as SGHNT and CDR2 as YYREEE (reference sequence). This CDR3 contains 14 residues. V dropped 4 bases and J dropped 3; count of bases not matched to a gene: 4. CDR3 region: CASSDRDSYNEQFF. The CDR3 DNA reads TGTGCCAGCAGCGACCGGGACAGCTACAATGAGCAGTTCTTC. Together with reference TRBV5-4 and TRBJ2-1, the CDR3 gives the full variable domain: ETGVTQSPTHLIKTRGQQVTLRCSSQSGHNTVSWYQQALGQGPQFIFQYYREEENGRGNFPPRFSGLQFPNYSSELNVNALELDDSALYLCASSDRDSYNEQFFGPGTRLTVL.

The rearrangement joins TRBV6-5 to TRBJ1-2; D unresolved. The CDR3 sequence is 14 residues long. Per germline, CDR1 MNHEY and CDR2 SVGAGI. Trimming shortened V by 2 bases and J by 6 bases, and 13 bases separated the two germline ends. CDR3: CASSYAGIANGYTF. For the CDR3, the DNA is TGTGCCAGCAGTTACGCGGGGATAGCCAATGGCTACACCTTC.

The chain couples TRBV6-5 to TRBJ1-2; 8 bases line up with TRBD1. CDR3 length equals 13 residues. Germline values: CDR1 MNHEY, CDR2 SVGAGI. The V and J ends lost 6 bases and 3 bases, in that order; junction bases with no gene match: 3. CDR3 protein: CASRDRGDYGYTF. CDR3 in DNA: TGTGCCAGCAGAGACAGGGGAGACTATGGCTACACCTTC.

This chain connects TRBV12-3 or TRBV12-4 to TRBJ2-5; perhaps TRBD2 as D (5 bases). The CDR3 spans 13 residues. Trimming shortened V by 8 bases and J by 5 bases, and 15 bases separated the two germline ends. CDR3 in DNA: TGTGCCAGCCCCCGGCTGGAGCGGGAGACCCAGTACTTC. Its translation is CASPRLERETQYF.

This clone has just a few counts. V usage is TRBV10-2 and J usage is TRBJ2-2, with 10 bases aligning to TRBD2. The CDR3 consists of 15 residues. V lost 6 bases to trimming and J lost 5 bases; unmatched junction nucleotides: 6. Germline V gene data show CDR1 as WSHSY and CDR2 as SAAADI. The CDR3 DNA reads TGCGCCAGCAGCACAACTAGCGGGACTACCGGGGAGCTGTTTTTT. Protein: CASSTTSGTTGELFF.

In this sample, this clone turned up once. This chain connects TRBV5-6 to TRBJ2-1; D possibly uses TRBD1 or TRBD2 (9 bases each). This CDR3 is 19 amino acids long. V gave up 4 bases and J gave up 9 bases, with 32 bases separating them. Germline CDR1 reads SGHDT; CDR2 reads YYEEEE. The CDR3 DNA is TGTGCCAGCAGCGGAAACAGGGGGCGCGGCGGGAGGGCCCCCGGTGAGCAGTTCTTC. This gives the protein CASSGNRGRGGRAPGEQFF.

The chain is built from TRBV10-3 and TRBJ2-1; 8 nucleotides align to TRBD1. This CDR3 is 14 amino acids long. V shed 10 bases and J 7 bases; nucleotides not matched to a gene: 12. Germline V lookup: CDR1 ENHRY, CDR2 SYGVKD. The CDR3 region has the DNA TGTGCCACCCATAGCCAGGGGGCGCCGAATGAGCAGTTCTTC. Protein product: CATHSQGAPNEQFF.

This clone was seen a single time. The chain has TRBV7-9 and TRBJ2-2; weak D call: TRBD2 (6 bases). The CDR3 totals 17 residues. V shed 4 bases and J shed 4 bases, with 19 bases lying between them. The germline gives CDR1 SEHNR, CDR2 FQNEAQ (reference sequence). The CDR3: CASSSKLRGTLTGELFF. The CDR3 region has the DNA TGTGCCAGCAGCTCCAAGCTCCGGGGGACTCTCACCGGGGAGCTGTTTTTT. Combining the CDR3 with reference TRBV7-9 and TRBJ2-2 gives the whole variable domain DTGVSQNPRHKITKRGQNVTFRCDPISEHNRLYWYRQTLGQGPEFLTYFQNEAQLEKSRLLSDRFSAERPKGSFSTLEIQRTEQGDSAMYLCASSSKLRGTLTGELFFGEGSRLTVL.

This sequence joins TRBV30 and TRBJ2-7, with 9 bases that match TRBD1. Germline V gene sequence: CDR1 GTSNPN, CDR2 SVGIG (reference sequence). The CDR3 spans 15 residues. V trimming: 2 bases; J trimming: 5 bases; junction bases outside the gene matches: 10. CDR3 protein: CAWSQLRDRVHEQYF. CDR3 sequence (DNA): TGTGCCTGGAGTCAACTCCGGGACAGGGTCCACGAGCAGTACTTC.

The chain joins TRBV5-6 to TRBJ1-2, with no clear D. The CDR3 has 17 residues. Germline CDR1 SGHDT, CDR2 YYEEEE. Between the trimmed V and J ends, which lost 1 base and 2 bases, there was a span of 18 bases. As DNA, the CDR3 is TGTGCCAGCAGCTTGCTGCCGGGGTTGCCTGGGAACTATGGCTACACCTTC. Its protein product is CASSLLPGLPGNYGYTF.

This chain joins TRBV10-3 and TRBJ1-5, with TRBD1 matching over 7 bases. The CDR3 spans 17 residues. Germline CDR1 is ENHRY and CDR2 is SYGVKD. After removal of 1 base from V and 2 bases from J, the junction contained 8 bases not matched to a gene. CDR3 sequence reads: CAISEFPTGMGNQPQHF. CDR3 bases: TGTGCCATCAGTGAGTTCCCGACAGGGATGGGCAATCAGCCCCAGCATTTT.

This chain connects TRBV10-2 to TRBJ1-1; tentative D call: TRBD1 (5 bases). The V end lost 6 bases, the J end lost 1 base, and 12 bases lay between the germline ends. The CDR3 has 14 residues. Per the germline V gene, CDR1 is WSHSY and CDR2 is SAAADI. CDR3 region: CASSLRAQNTEAFF. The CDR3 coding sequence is TGCGCCAGCAGCCTCAGGGCCCAGAACACTGAAGCTTTCTTT.

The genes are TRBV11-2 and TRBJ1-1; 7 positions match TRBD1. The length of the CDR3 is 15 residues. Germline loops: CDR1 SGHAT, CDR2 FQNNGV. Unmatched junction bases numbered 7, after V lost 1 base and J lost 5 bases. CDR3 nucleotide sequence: TGTGCCAGCAGCTTAGCCTTAGGGGGCGGAACTGAAGCTTTCTTT. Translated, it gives CASSLALGGGTEAFF.

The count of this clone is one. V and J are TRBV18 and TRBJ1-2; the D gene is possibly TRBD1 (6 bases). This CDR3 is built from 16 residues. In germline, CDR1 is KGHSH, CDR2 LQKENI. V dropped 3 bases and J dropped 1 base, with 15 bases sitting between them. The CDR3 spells CASSPIEDRRNYGYTF. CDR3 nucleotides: TGTGCCAGCTCACCGATTGAAGACAGGCGTAACTATGGCTACACCTTC. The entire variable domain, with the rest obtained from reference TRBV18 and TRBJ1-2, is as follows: NAGVMQNPRHLVRRRGQEARLRCSPMKGHSHVYWYRQLPEEGLKFMVYLQKENIIDESGMPKERFSAEFPKEGPSILRIQQVVRGDSAAYFCASSPIEDRRNYGYTFGSGTRLTVV.